This T cell receptor (beta chain) was identified during a study of T cell changes during pregnancy in multiple sclerosis. CDR1 and CDR2 from the germline V gene are KGHSH and LQKENI. The CDR3 contains 12 residues. Deletions cut 2 bases from V and 7 bases from J, with 8 bases between. Some clones are missing from TCRdb's copy, which holds only in-frame ones; the method was immunoSEQ multiplex PCR. The sample shows 65,000 to 95,000 clones, 85% to 95% of them seen only once. The sample in question was peripheral blood, obtained after pregnancy. The chain recombines TRBV18 with TRBJ1-2, with D possibly matching TRBD1 (6 bases). This TCR was recovered from a female donor in good health, enrolled as a control in a pregnancy study. The CDR3 loop reads CASSPGGFGYTF. The CDR3 DNA follows: TGTGCCAGCTCACCAGGGGGCTTTGGCTACACCTTC.